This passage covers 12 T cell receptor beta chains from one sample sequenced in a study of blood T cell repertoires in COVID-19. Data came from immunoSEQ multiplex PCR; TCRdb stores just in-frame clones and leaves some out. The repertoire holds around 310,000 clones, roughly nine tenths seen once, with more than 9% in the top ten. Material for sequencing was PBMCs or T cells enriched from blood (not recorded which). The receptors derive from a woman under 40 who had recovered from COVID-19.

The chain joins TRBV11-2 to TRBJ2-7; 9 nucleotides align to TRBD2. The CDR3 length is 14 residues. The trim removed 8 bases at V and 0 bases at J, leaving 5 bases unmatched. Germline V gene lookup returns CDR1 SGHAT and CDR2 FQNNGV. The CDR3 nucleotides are TGTGCCAGCCTCTGGACTAGCGACTCCTACGAGCAGTACTTC. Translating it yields CASLWTSDSYEQYF. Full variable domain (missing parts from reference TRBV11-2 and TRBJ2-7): EAGVAQSPRYKIIEKRQSVAFWCNPISGHATLYWYQQILGQGPKLLIQFQNNGVVDDSQLPKDRFSAERLKGVDSTLKIQPAKLEDSAVYLCASLWTSDSYEQYFGPGTRLTVT.

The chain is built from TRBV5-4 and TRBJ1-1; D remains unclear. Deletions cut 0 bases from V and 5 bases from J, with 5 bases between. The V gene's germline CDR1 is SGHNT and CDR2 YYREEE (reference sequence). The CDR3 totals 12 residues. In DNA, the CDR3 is TGTGCCAGCAGCTTGGGCCGGACTGAAGCTTTCTTT. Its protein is CASSLGRTEAFF.

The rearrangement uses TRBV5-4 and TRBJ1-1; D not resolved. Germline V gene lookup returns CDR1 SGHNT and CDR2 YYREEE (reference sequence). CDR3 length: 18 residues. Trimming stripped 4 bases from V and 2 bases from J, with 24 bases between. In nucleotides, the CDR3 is TGTGCCAGCAGCGCCTCAATAGTGAGGGCTACAAGAAACACTGAAGCTTTCTTT. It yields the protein CASSASIVRATRNTEAFF.

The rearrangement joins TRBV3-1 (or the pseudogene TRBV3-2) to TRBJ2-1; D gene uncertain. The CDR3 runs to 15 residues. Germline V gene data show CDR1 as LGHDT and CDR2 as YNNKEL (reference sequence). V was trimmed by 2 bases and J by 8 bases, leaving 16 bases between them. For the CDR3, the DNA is TGTGCCAGCAGCCAATCCCCTCGTAATGCGGATGAGCAGTTCTTC. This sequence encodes CASSQSPRNADEQFF.

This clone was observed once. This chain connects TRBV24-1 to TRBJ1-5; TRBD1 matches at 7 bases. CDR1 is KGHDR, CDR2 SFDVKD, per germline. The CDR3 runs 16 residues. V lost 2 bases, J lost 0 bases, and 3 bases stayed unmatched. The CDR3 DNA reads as TGTGCCACCAGTGATTCAACAGGGGATAGCAATCAGCCCCAGCATTTT. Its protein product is CATSDSTGDSNQPQHF.

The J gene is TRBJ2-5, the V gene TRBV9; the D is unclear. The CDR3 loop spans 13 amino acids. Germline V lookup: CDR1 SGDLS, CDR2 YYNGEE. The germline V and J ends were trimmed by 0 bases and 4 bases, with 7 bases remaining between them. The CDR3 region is CASSVESGETQYF. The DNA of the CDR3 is TGTGCCAGCAGCGTAGAGTCAGGAGAGACCCAGTACTTC.

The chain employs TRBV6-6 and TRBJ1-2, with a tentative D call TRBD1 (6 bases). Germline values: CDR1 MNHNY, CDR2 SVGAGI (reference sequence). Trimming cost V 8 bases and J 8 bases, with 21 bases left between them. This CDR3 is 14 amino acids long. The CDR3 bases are TGTGCCAGCTCTACACCAGGGGAGGGGCAGGGCTACACCTTC. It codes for CASSTPGEGQGYTF.

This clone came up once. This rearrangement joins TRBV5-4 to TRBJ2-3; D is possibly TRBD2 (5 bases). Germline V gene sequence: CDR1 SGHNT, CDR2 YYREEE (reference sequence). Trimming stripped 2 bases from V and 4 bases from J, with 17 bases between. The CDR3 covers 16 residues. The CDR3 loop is CASSLKLGPGSDTQYF. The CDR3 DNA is TGTGCCAGCAGCTTAAAACTAGGACCCGGCTCAGATACGCAGTATTTT.

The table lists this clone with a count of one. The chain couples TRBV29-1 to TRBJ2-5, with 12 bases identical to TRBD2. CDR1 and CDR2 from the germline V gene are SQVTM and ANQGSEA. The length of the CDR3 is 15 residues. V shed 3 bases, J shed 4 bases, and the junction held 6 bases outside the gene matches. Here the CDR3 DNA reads TGCAGCGTTGATTCTAGCGGGAGGGTGGGAGAGACCCAGTACTTC. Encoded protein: CSVDSSGRVGETQYF.

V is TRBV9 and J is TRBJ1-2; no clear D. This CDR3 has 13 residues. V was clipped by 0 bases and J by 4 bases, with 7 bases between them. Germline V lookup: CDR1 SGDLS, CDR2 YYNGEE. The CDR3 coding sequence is TGTGCCAGCAGCGTAGGGTGGAGCTATGGCTACACCTTC. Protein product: CASSVGWSYGYTF.

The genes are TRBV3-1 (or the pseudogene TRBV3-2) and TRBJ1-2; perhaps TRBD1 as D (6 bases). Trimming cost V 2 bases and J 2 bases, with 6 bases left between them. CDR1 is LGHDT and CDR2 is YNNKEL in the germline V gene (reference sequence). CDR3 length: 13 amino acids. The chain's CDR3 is CASSQQGNYGYTF. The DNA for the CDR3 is TGTGCCAGCAGCCAACAGGGGAACTATGGCTACACCTTC.

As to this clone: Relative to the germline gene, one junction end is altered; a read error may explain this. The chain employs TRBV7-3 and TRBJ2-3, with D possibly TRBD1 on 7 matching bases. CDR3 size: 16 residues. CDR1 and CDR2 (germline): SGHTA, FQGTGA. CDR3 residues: CASSARQGGSTNTQYF. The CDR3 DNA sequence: TGTGCCAGCAGCGCAAGACAGGGAGGTAGCACAAATACGCAGTATTTT.